Presented here are 14 T cell receptor beta chains from one specimen sequenced in a study of blood T cell repertoires in COVID-19. Clones were sequenced by immunoSEQ multiplex PCR, and TCRdb holds only the in-frame ones, with some missing. This sample has more than 150,000 clones, with around nine tenths found just once. Sample: peripheral blood. All receptors come from a woman aged 70-85 years with COVID-19, enrolled during active disease.

Of note for this clone: Mismatch with germline at one junction end may stem from a read error. The chain links TRBV7-7 to TRBJ2-2, with 8 positions matching TRBD2. This CDR3 is built from 16 residues. CDR1 is SSHAT and CDR2 is FNYEAQ in the germline V gene (reference sequence). This CDR3 reads CASSARLANNTGELFF. The CDR3 DNA reads TGTGCTAGCAGCGCCAGACTAGCGAATAACACCGGGGAGCTGTTTTTT.

The chain couples TRBV7-3 to TRBJ1-1; TRBD1 matches 8 bases. Germline CDR1 reads SGHTA; CDR2 reads FQGTGA. The CDR3 contains 15 residues. V lost 5 bases, J lost 3 bases, and 8 bases stayed unmatched. The CDR3 bases are TGTGCCAGCAGCCCCCGGACAGGGTGGGACACTGAAGCTTTCTTT. This translates into CASSPRTGWDTEAFF.

This clone was counted once. DNA of the CDR3: TGTGCCACCAATGACAGGGTTAGAGCAGATACGCAGTATTTT. Protein: CATNDRVRADTQYF. The chain is built from TRBV19 and TRBJ2-3; 7 bases align to TRBD1. The trim removed 10 bases at V and 4 bases at J, leaving 11 bases unmatched. Per germline, CDR1 LNHDA and CDR2 SQIVND (reference sequence). The CDR3 is made up of 14 amino acids.

The chain recombines TRBV5-1 with TRBJ1-6, with 8 bases aligning to TRBD1. This CDR3 contains 14 residues. J was trimmed by 5 bases and V by 4 bases; bases with no gene match: 2. CDR1 is SGHRS, CDR2 YFSETQ, per germline. CDR3 DNA: TGCGCCAGCAGCCAGGACAGGGATAATTCACCCCTCCACTTT. Its translation: CASSQDRDNSPLHF.

This clone turned up a few times. This chain links TRBV25-1 with TRBJ1-4, with TRBD1 matching 12 bases. Losses at the gene ends were 3 bases for V and 4 bases for J; bases not matched to a gene: 3. This CDR3 region has 16 residues. Germline V lookup: CDR1 MGHDK, CDR2 SYGVNS. The CDR3 is CASSEGQGAGNEKLFF. The DNA of the CDR3 is TGTGCCAGCAGTGAGGGACAGGGGGCCGGTAATGAAAAACTGTTTTTT.

The chain carries TRBV30 and TRBJ1-1, with a possible D match to TRBD1 (6 bases). With 3 bases removed from V and 4 bases from J, the gap between germline ends came to 18 bases. The germline CDR1 and CDR2 sequences are GTSNPN and SVGIG (reference sequence). The CDR3 is 15 amino acids. The CDR3 here is CAWRYKGPRGTEAFF. CDR3 DNA: TGTGCCTGGAGGTATAAAGGACCCAGGGGCACTGAAGCTTTCTTT.

The chain joins TRBV9 to TRBJ1-1; D is possibly TRBD1 (5 bases). In germline, CDR1 is SGDLS, CDR2 YYNGEE. V lost 3 bases and J 4 bases, leaving 13 bases between the germline ends. CDR3 size: 14 residues. The CDR3 here is CASSAQGGITEAFF. CDR3 DNA: TGTGCCAGCAGCGCTCAGGGTGGGATCACTGAAGCTTTCTTT.

V usage is TRBV29-1 and J usage is TRBJ2-7; 7 positions match TRBD1. Per the germline V gene, CDR1 is SQVTM and CDR2 is ANQGSEA. CDR3 length: 14 residues. V gave up 7 bases and J gave up 0 bases; unmatched junction bases: 9. The CDR3 loop is CSAGQDPNSYEQYF. The CDR3 DNA follows: TGCAGCGCTGGACAGGATCCAAACTCCTACGAGCAGTACTTC.

The chain uses TRBV9 and TRBJ1-3; possible D gene TRBD1, 6 bases. CDR1 SGDLS and CDR2 YYNGEE come from the germline V gene. The CDR3 loop spans 17 amino acids. The germline V and J ends were trimmed by 4 bases and 2 bases, with 19 bases remaining between them. The CDR3 DNA sequence: TGTGCCAGCAGCTACTCTGGACAGCCGGGCGCTGGAAACACCATATATTTT. It encodes CASSYSGQPGAGNTIYF.

The gene calls are TRBV3-1 (or the pseudogene TRBV3-2) and TRBJ2-1; D may be TRBD1 (6 bases). CDR1 LGHDT and CDR2 YNNKEL come from the germline V gene (reference sequence). This CDR3 has 15 residues. Trimming removed 4 bases from V and 2 bases from J, with 12 bases in between. This CDR3 reads CASSRETGTYNEQFF. The CDR3 nucleotides are TGTGCCAGCAGCCGCGAGACAGGTACCTACAATGAGCAGTTCTTC.

Here the CDR3 DNA reads TGTGCCAGCAGTGCCCAGGGGGTCAATCAGCCCCAGCATTTT. Translation: CASSAQGVNQPQHF. V and J are TRBV25-1 and TRBJ1-5; 7 positions agree with TRBD1. The CDR3 totals 14 residues. The V segment lost 4 bases and the J segment 3 bases; nucleotides outside the gene matches: 3. Germline-derived CDR1 and CDR2 are MGHDK and SYGVNS.

Here the CDR3 reads CASSLRTGGHGYTF. Written as DNA, the CDR3 is TGTGCCAGCAGCCTAAGGACAGGAGGTCATGGCTACACCTTC. J is TRBJ1-2 and V is TRBV7-2; 7 bases agree with TRBD1. Trimming took 5 bases from V and 6 from J; bases not matched to a gene: 9. The CDR3 length is 14 residues. In germline, CDR1 is SGHTA, CDR2 FQGNSA.

The chain employs TRBV9 and TRBJ2-7, with 8 bases that match TRBD2. Germline trimming cut 0 bases from V and 3 bases from J; bases unmatched to any gene: 5. Germline-derived CDR1 and CDR2 are SGDLS and YYNGEE. The CDR3 contains 15 residues. Here the CDR3 DNA reads TGTGCCAGCAGCGTAGGAGGTAGCGGGGTCTACGAGCAGTACTTC. It codes for CASSVGGSGVYEQYF.

On this clone itself: This CDR3 is also generated by other DNA sequences in the sample. The chain has TRBV3-1 (or the pseudogene TRBV3-2) and TRBJ1-4; D not certain. V was trimmed by 1 base and J by 4 bases, leaving 7 bases between them. Germline V gene sequence: CDR1 LGHDT, CDR2 YNNKEL (reference sequence). The CDR3 extends over 14 amino acids. Here the CDR3 reads CASSQGAFNEKLFF. In DNA, the CDR3 is TGTGCCAGCAGCCAAGGAGCCTTTAATGAAAAACTGTTTTTT.